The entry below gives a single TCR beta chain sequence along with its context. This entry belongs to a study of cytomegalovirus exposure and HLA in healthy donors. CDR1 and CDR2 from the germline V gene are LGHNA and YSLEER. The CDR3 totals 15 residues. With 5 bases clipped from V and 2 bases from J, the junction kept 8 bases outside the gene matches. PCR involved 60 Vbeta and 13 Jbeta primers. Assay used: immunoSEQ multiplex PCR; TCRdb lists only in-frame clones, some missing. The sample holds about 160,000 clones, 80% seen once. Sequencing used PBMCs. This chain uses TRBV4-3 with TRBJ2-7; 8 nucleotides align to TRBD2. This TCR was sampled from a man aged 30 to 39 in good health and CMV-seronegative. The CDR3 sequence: CASSWGAGGTYEQYF. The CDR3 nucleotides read TGCGCCAGCAGCTGGGGGGCGGGGGGAACCTACGAGCAGTACTTC.